The next 10 T cell receptor beta chains were all read from a single sample in a study of T cell responses to AZD1222 COVID-19 vaccine. TCRdb's table, derived via immunoSEQ multiplex PCR, lists solely in-frame clones and lacks some. This sample carries 90,000 to 120,000 clones, approximately 86% of them seen once, and the ten largest clones take 3% to 3.5%. This material consisted of peripheral blood, taken on day 0 of AZD1222 vaccination. These receptors were collected from an adult in good health.

This clone has only a few counts. The chain links TRBV6-5 to TRBJ1-6, with a weak D call TRBD1 (6 bases). V was trimmed by 4 bases and J by 13 bases, leaving 11 bases between them. The CDR3 is 12 residues long. Germline CDR1 and CDR2: MNHEY and SVGAGI. The DNA of the CDR3 is TGTGCCAGCAGTTTAAAACAGGGCCCCCTCCACTTT. Its protein is CASSLKQGPLHF.

The rearrangement links TRBV27 to TRBJ2-7; no definite D call. The germline V and J ends were trimmed by 1 base and 2 bases, with 9 bases remaining between them. The germline CDR1 and CDR2 sequences are MNHEY and SMNVEV (reference sequence). The CDR3 totals 14 residues. The CDR3 DNA follows: TGTGCCAGCAGTTTATATGGCGGAACCTACGAGCAGTACTTC. Amino acid sequence: CASSLYGGTYEQYF.

The rearrangement uses TRBV29-1 and TRBJ1-1; the D gene is possibly TRBD1 (5 bases). Between the trimmed V and J ends, which lost 7 bases and 5 bases, there was a span of 17 bases. Germline V lookup: CDR1 SQVTM, CDR2 ANQGSEA. The CDR3 is 13 amino acids. CDR3: CSARPGLGTEAFF. The CDR3 DNA reads as TGCAGCGCCCGACCGGGACTTGGTACTGAAGCTTTCTTT.

This clone was detected only a few times. The rearrangement links TRBV6-5 to TRBJ1-2; 7 bases are a match to TRBD1. The V and J ends lost 3 bases and 7 bases, in that order; junction bases with no gene match: 8. Germline V gene lookup returns CDR1 MNHEY and CDR2 SVGAGI. The CDR3 covers 14 residues. The CDR3 loop is CASSYRNRGSGYTF. The CDR3 bases are TGTGCCAGCAGTTATCGAAACAGGGGTTCTGGCTACACCTTC.

The chain couples TRBV5-4 to TRBJ1-5, with D perhaps TRBD1 (5 bases). The CDR3 spans 14 residues. The germline V gene has CDR1 SGHNT and CDR2 YYREEE (reference sequence). V lost 1 base to trimming and J lost 4 bases, with 9 bases between them. CDR3 region: CASSLIPGNQPQHF. The CDR3 DNA reads as TGTGCCAGCAGCTTGATCCCAGGGAATCAGCCCCAGCATTTT.

The genes are TRBV6-5 and TRBJ1-1, with a tentative D call TRBD1 (5 bases). The CDR3 totals 15 residues. The V gene's germline CDR1 is MNHEY and CDR2 SVGAGI. The V and J ends lost 0 bases and 5 bases respectively, with 13 bases between them. CDR3 coding DNA: TGTGCCAGCAGTTACTCGAGGACGGGGCGGACTGAAGCTTTCTTT. Its translation is CASSYSRTGRTEAFF.

The chain combines TRBV6-5 with TRBJ2-1; 8 bases match TRBD1. Unmatched junction bases numbered 10, after V lost 4 bases and J lost 8 bases. This CDR3 spans 15 amino acids. The germline CDR1 and CDR2 sequences are MNHEY and SVGAGI. CDR3 sequence (DNA): TGTGCCAGCAGTTCTAAATGGACAGGGTTCGATGAGCAGTTCTTC. It translates to CASSSKWTGFDEQFF.

The V and J genes are TRBV28 and TRBJ1-2; 8 positions agree with TRBD1. Germline V gives CDR1 MDHEN, CDR2 SYDVKM. J lost 7 bases, V lost 4 bases, and 11 bases had no gene match. This CDR3 has 15 amino acids. CDR3 residues: CASSSSRTGSFGYTF. DNA for the CDR3: TGTGCCAGCAGTTCTTCCCGGACAGGGTCTTTTGGCTACACCTTC.

The chain joins TRBV15 to TRBJ1-3; no clear D. CDR1 and CDR2 (germline): LNHNV, YYDKDF (reference sequence). The V and J ends lost 0 bases and 0 bases respectively, with 12 bases between them. This CDR3 comprises 17 residues. The CDR3 spells CATSRDQGPGSGNTIYF. The CDR3 DNA sequence: TGTGCCACCAGCAGAGATCAAGGCCCGGGCTCTGGAAACACCATATATTTT.

The V gene is TRBV18, the J gene TRBJ2-1; D gene unclear. V was trimmed by 4 bases and J by 8 bases, leaving 12 bases between them. CDR3 length equals 13 residues. CDR1 and CDR2 from the germline V gene are KGHSH and LQKENI. DNA for the CDR3: TGTGCCAGCTCACTGTTAACCGGCTATGAGCAGTTCTTC. This encodes CASSLLTGYEQFF.